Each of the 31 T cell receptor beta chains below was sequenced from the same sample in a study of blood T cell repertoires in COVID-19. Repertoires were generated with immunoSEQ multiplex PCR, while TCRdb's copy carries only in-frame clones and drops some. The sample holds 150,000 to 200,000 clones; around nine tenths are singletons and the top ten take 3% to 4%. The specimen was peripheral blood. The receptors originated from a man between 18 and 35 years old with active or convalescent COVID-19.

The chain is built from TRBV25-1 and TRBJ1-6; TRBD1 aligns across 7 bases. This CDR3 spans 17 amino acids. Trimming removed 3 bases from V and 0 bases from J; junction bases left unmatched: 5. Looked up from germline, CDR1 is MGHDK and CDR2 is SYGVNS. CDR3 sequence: CASSDYAGGSYNSPLHF. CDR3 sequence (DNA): TGTGCCAGCAGTGACTACGCAGGGGGCTCCTATAATTCACCCCTCCACTTT.

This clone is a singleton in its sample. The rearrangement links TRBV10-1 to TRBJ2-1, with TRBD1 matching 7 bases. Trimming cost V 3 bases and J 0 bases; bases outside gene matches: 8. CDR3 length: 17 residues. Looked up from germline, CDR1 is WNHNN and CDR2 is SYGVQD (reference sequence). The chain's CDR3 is CASSDGRTGNSYNEQFF. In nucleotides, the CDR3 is TGCGCCAGCAGTGATGGACGGACAGGAAACTCCTACAATGAGCAGTTCTTC.

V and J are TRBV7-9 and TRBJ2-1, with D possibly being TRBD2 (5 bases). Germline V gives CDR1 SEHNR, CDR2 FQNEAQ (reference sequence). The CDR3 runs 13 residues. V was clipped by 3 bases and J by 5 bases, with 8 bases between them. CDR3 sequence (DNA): TGTGCCAGCAGCTTCCGGGGAAACAATGAGCAGTTCTTC. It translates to CASSFRGNNEQFF.

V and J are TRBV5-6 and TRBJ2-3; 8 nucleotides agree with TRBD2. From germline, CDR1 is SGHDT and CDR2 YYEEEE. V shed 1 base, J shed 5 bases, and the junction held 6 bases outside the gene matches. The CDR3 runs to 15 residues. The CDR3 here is CASSLTGGPGDTQYF. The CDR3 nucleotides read TGTGCCAGCAGCTTGACGGGGGGGCCCGGAGATACGCAGTATTTT.

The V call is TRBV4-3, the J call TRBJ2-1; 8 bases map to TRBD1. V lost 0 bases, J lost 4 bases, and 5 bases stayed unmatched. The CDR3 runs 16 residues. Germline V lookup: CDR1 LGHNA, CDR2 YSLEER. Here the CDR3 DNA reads TGCGCCAGCAGCCAAGACGACAGGGGCGCATACAATGAGCAGTTCTTC. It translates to CASSQDDRGAYNEQFF.

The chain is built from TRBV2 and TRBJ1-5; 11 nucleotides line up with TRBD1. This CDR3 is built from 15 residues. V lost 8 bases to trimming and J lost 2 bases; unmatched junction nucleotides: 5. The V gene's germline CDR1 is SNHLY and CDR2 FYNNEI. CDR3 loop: CASQDRGLGNQPQHF. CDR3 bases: TGTGCCAGCCAGGACAGGGGGCTTGGCAATCAGCCCCAGCATTTT.

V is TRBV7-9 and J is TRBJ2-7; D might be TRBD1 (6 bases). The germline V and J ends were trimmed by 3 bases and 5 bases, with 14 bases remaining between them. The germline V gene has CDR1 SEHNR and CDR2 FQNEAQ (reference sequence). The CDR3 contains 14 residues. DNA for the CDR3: TGTGCCAGCAGCTTGCCACAGGGAACCAACGAGCAGTACGTC. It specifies CASSLPQGTNEQYV.

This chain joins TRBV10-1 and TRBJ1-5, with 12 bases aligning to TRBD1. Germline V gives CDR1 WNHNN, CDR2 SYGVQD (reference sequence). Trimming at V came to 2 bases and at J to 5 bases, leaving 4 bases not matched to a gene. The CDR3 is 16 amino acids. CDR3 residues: CASSEGDRGLDQPQHF. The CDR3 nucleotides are TGCGCCAGCAGTGAGGGGGACAGGGGGCTCGATCAGCCCCAGCATTTT.

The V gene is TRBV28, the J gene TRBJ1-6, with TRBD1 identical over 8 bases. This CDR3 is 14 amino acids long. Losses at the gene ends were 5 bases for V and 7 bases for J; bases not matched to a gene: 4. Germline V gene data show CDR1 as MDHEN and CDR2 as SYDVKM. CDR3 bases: TGTGCCAGCAGTCTGGGACAGGCGAATTCACCCCTCCACTTT. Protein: CASSLGQANSPLHF. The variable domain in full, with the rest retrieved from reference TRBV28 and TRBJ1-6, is DVKVTQSSRYLVKRTGEKVFLECVQDMDHENMFWYRQDPGLGLRLIYFSYDVKMKEKGDIPEGYSVSREKKERFSLILESASTNQTSMYLCASSLGQANSPLHFGNGTRLTVT.

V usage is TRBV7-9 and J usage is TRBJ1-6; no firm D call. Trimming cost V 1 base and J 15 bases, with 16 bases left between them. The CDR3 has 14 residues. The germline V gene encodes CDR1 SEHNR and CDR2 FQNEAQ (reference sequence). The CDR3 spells CASSLDTDILLLHF. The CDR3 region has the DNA TGTGCCAGCAGCTTAGACACTGACATCCTTCTCCTCCACTTT.

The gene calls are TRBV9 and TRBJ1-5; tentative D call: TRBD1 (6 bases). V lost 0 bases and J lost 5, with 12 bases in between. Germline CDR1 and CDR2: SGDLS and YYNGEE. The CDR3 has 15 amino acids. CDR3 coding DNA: TGTGCCAGCAGCGTAGGGGGGCAGCGAGATCAGCCCCAGCATTTT. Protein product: CASSVGGQRDQPQHF.

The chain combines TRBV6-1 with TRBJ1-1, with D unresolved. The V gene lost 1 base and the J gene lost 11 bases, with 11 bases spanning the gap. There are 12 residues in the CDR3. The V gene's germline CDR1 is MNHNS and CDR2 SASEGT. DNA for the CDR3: TGTGCCAGCAGTGAAGTGATACGAGAGGCTTTCTTT. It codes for CASSEVIREAFF.

CDR3 sequence reads: CATSDLIQGVYTDTQYF. Written as DNA, the CDR3 is TGTGCCACCAGTGATCTGATTCAGGGGGTATATACAGATACGCAGTATTTT. The chain has TRBV24-1 and TRBJ2-3, with 7 bases that match TRBD1. V shed 3 bases and J 3 bases; nucleotides not matched to a gene: 11. The CDR3 length is 17 residues. Germline CDR1 KGHDR, CDR2 SFDVKD.

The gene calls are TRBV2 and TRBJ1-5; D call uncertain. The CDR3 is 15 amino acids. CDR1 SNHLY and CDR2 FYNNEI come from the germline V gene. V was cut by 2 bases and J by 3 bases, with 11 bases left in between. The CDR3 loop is CASSEFPGDNQPQHF. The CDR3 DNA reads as TGTGCCAGCAGTGAATTCCCCGGTGACAATCAGCCCCAGCATTTT.

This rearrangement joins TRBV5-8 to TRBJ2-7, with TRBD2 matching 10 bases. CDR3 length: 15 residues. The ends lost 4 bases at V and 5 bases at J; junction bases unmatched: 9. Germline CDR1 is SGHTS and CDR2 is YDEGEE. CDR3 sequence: CASSLGAGGRNEQYF. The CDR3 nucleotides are TGTGCCAGCAGCCTAGGAGCGGGAGGGCGGAACGAGCAGTACTTC.

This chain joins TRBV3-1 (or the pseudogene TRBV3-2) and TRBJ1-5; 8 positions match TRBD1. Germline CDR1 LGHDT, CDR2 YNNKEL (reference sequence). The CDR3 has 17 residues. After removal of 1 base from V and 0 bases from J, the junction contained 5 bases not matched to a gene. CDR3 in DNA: TGTGCCAGCAGCCAAGCGGACAGGGTTTATAGCAATCAGCCCCAGCATTTT. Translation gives CASSQADRVYSNQPQHF.

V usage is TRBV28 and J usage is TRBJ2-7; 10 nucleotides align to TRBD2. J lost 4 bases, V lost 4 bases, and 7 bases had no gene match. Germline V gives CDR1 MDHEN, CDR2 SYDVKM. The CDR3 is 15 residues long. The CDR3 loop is CASSSPYSGGYEQYV. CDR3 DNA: TGTGCCAGCAGTTCTCCCTATAGCGGGGGGTACGAGCAGTACGTC.

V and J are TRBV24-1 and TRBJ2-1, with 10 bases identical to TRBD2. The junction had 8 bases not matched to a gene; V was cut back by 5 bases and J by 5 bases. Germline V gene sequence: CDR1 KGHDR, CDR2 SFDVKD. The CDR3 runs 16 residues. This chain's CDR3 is CATSALAGQLNNEQFF. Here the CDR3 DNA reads TGTGCCACCAGTGCACTAGCGGGGCAACTCAACAATGAGCAGTTCTTC.

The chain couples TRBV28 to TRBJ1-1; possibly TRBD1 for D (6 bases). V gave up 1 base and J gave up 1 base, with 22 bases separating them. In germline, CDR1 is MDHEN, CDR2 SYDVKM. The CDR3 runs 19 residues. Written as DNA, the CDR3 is TGTGCCAGCAGTTTATCGGGAGGGGGGGTAAAGATCACGAACACTGAAGCTTTCTTT. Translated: CASSLSGGGVKITNTEAFF.

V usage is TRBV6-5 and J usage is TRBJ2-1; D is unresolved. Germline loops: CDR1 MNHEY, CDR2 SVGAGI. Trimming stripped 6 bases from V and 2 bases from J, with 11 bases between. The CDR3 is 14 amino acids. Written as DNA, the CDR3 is TGTGCCAGCAGGCAGGAATTCACCTACAATGAGCAGTTCTTC. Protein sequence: CASRQEFTYNEQFF.

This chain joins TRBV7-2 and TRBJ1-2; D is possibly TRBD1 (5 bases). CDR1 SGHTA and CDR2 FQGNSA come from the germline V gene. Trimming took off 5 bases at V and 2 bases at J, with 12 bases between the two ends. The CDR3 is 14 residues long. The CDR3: CASSLGGGNYGYTF. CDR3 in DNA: TGTGCCAGCAGCCTCGGGGGAGGAAACTATGGCTACACCTTC.

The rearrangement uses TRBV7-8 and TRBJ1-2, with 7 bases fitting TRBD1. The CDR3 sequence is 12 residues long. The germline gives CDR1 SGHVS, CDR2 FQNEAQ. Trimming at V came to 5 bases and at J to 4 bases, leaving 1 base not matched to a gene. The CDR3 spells CASSPGGYGYTF. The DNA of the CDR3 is TGTGCCAGCAGCCCAGGGGGCTATGGCTACACCTTC.

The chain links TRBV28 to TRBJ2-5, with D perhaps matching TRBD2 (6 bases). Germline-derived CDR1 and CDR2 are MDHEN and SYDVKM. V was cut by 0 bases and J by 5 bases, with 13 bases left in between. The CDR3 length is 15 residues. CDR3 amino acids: CASSLWTMAGETQYF. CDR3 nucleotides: TGTGCCAGCAGTTTATGGACGATGGCGGGGGAGACCCAGTACTTC.

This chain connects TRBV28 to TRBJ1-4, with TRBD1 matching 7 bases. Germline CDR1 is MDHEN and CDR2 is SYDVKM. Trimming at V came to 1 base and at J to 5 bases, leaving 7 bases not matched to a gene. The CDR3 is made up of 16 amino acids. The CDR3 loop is CASSLSGQPGNEKLFF. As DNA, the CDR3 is TGTGCCAGCAGTTTATCGGGACAGCCTGGGAATGAAAAACTGTTTTTT.

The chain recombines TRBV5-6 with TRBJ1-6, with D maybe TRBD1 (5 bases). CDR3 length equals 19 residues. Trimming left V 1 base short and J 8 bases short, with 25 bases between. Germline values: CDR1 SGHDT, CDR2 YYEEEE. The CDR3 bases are TGTGCCAGCAGCTTGAGGGGTCACAGCCGGCTGATCTTTGATTCACCCCTCCACTTT. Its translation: CASSLRGHSRLIFDSPLHF.

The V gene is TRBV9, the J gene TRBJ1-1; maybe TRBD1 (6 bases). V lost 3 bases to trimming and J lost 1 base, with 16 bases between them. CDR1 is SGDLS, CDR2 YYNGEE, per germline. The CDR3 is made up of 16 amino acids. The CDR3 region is CASSGTAGAGNTEAFF. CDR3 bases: TGTGCCAGCAGCGGGACCGCAGGGGCTGGGAACACTGAAGCTTTCTTT. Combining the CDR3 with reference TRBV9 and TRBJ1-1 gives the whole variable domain DSGVTQTPKHLITATGQRVTLRCSPRSGDLSVYWYQQSLDQGLQFLIQYYNGEERAKGNILERFSAQQFPDLHSELNLSSLELGDSALYFCASSGTAGAGNTEAFFGQGTRLTVV.

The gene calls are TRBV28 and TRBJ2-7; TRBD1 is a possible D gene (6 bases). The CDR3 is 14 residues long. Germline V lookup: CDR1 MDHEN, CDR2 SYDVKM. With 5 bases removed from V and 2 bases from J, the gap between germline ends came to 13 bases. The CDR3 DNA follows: TGTGCCAGCAGTGCTGATCGGGACACCTACGAGCAGTACGTC. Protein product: CASSADRDTYEQYV.

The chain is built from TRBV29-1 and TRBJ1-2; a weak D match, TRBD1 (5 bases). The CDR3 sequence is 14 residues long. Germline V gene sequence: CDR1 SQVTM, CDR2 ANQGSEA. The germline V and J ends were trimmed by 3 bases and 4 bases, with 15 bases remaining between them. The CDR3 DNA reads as TGCAGCGTTGATCCCACGGGGGAGGCCTATGGCTACACCTTC. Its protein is CSVDPTGEAYGYTF.

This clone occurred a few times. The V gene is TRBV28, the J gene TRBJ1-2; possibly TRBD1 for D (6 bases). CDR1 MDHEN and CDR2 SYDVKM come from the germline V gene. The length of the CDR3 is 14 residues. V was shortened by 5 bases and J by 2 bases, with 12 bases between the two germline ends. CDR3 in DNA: TGTGCCAGCAGTGACAGGAGGACAAACTATGGCTACACCTTC. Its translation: CASSDRRTNYGYTF.

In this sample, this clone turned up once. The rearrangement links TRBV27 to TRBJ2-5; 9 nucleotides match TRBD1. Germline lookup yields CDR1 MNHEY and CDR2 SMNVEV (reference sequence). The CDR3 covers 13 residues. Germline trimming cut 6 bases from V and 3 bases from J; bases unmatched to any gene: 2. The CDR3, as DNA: TGTGCCAGCAGGTGGACAGGGGAAGAGACCCAGTACTTC. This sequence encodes CASRWTGEETQYF.

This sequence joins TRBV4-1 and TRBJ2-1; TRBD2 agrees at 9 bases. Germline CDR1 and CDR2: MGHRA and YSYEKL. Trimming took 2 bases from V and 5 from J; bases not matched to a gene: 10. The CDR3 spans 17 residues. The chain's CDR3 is CASSQSPLAGPNNEQFF. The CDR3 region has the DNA TGCGCCAGCAGCCAATCTCCCCTAGCGGGGCCCAACAATGAGCAGTTCTTC.